This T cell receptor (beta chain) came from a study of beta chain features in type 1 diabetes (dated by TCRdb to 2016 to 2019). Study-wide context: Mean age, gender distribution, total cell number and subset yield were not different between patients and healthy donors. A total of roughly 110 million sorted cells were examined across all samples, and the number of cells per subset was strongly correlated with RNA yield. In the study, recently diagnosed type 1 diabetes patients and matched healthy donors were compared on the TCRB repertoires of their sorted circulating CD4+ T cell subsets. Whereas all 30 or so donors provided naive and central memory subsets, regulatory and stem cell-like memory subsets were isolated from just 8 patients and roughly 8 healthy donors. The research as a whole found: At VDJ recombination sites, type 1 diabetes patients had fewer insertions and more deleted nucleotides, which implies abnormalities in thymic rearrangement. The naive, central memory and regulatory TCRB repertoires appeared to resemble one another more closely among patients than among healthy donors. Type 1 diabetes patients showed a moderate but significant shortening of TCRB CDR3 length in all four CD4+ subsets. HLA sub-analyses involved small numbers of individuals, so any influence of HLA type on TCRB rearrangement remained unresolved. Sequencing cDNA rather than genomic DNA could over-represent highly expressing activated cells, although activation and CD3 levels did not differ between groups. Shorter templates might be favored by PCR, yet because patient and control samples were amplified and corrected together, any such skew would affect both groups equally.

For CDR1 and CDR2, the germline V gene lists SGHTA and FQGTGA. V drops 2 bases and J drops 4 bases, leaving 10 bases in between. The CDR3 covers 14 residues, taking in both the cysteine and the phenylalanine. Left in the record is the CDR3 DNA by itself, 42 bases read in frame from the first base. This clone was seen a few times. The target of this receptor is not known. There are no base qualities to consult, and no much larger clone falls within one base. The entire isolated RNA was reverse transcribed using the High Capacity cDNA Reverse Transcription Kit, and thus expressed TCRB transcripts were sequenced. Deep immunoSEQ sequencing was performed on naive, central memory and regulatory T cell samples, with an average of around 3.5 million total reads per sample. After sorted cells were lysed in RLT buffer, RNA was extracted with DNase-treated RNeasy Micro or Mini kits, with the choice depending on cell number. To prevent cross-contamination, each cell subset was processed individually, whereas patient and healthy donor samples were processed jointly. TCRB sequences were amplified from cDNA with the immunoSEQ multiplex PCR, producing 87-bp fragments spanning the CDR3 region. The amplicons were sequenced using the Illumina HiSeq platform. For the original study's pipeline: PCR bias was corrected computationally using synthetic template baselines, and reads within Hamming distance 2 were collapsed, with unmergeable singletons discarded. By aligning reads against IMGT, V, D and J genes, CDR3 length, and insertions or deletions at six rearrangement sites were assigned. Within each subset, clonotype counts were normalized to the number of sorted cells before true diversity and Gini coefficients were calculated with the tcR R package. The overlap coefficient, calculated on TCRB nucleotide sequences, was used to measure repertoire sharing. Out-of-frame TCRB sequences from naive cells were analyzed as a proxy for the pre-selection repertoire. TCRdb stores this immuneACCESS table with in-frame sequences only. Part of the clones is absent; in the studies checked, under half of the shortfall reflects unresolved V genes, and no reason is known for the rest. Clonal size and the V and J genes are those of that table, whereas D and trimming came from the DNA. For this sample there are roughly 450,000 clones; more than 11% appear just once. The ten largest clones capture 0.035% to 0.04% of the sample.

A single peripheral blood draw of about 116 mL on average was collected from each donor into heparinised tubes. A BD FACSAria II and a panel including CD45RO, CCR7, CD25, CD127, CD95 and CD27 were used to sort naive, central memory, regulatory and stem cell-like memory CD4+ T cells. Purity was above 98% for every sorted population. PBMCs were separated immediately by Lymphoprep density gradient centrifugation and were stained directly, without being cultured. Samples were stained and sorted in pairs, with one healthy donor and one patient per experiment, so that batch effects were minimized. The origin of this receptor is a man aged 25 to 45 in good health. The source material was naive CD4+ T cells from blood. The cell subset or site label here, explained by the study, means: true naive CD4+ T cells. The V and J genes are TRBV7-3 and TRBJ2-3, with no D gene named confidently. The DNA sequence is given as TGTGCCAGCAGCTTATCTGGCCCCCCAGATACGCAGTATTTT. Translated, it reads CASSLSGPPDTQYF.